This entry features one T cell receptor beta chain sequence. This clonotype was seen many times. Its antigen remains unidentified. Within one base of it there is no much larger clone, and no base qualities were kept. The receptor library was made with PCR. Sequencer: Illumina HiSeq 2500. TCR libraries were prepared with molecular barcoding, using unique molecular identifiers to normalize TCRbeta repertoire quantification. TCRdb reworked the public reads: Q25 trimming with fastp, MiXCR clone assembly, productive beta chains retained. Every entry covers one CDR3 protein and lists the most common genes and DNA from its rows. The sample profile shows 2,500 to 3,500 distinct CDR3 sequences; roughly an eighth of them were found once. The top ten clones comprise roughly four fifths of the sample. The sample originates from a study of T-cell reconstitution after alpha-beta-depleted transplantation in children (dated by TCRdb to about 2016). Notes on the research overall: The study quantitatively tracked T-cell immune reconstitution after TCRalphabeta/CD19-depleted allogeneic hematopoietic cell transplantation in children using TCR repertoire profiling.

The treatment or condition label of this sample denotes: allogeneic hematopoietic cell transplantation with graft depleted of TCRalphabeta T cells and CD19 B cells. TCRalphabeta/CD19-depleted allogeneic hematopoietic cell grafts were given to the transplant recipients, all of whom were children. On the study overall, not on this receptor specifically: The apparently early recovery of alphabetaT-cell counts about two months after transplant reportedly depended on only several hundred rapidly expanded clones that came from non-depleted graft cells. Over the following months the frequencies of hyperexpanded clones went down, and after one year T-cell counts and TCRbeta diversity were mostly credited to newly produced T cells. The high TCRbeta diversity at day 60 in some patients was ascribed to recipient T cells and intrathymic progenitors that had survived conditioning.

V lost 1 base and J lost 5 bases; the stretch between them is 11 bases long. The CDR3 numbers 14 residues from cysteine through phenylalanine. The CDR3 DNA has 42 bases and is translated from base 1. The germline V gene sets CDR1 to SGHTA and CDR2 to FQGNSA. The chain couples TRBV7-2 to TRBJ1-2, and perhaps TRBD1 as D gene, on 5 matching bases. The sequence was collected from a patient between 2 and 10 years old who had a stem cell transplant for inherited bone marrow failure, so the T cells may come from the graft donor. Specimen: PBMCs, mostly from graft donor cells, collected 360 days after TCRalphabeta/CD19-depleted stem cell transplant. The encoded CDR3 is CASSLGQGGYGYTF. In nucleotides, the sequence is TGTGCCAGCAGCTTAGGTCAGGGAGGTTATGGCTACACCTTC.